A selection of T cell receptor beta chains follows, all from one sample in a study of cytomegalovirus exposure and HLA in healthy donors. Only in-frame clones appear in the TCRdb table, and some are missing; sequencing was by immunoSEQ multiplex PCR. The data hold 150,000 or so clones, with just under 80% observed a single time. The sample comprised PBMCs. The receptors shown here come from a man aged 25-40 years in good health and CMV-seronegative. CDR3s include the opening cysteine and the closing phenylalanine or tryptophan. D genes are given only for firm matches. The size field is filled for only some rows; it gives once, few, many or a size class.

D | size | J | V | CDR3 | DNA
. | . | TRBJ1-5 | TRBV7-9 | CASSLGGTDQPQHF | TGTGCCAGCAGCCTCGGGGGAACCGATCAGCCCCAGCATTTT
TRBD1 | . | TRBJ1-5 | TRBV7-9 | CASSSTGGGNQPQHF | TGTGCCAGCAGCTCAACAGGGGGCGGCAATCAGCCCCAGCATTTT
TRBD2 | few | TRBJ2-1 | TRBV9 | CASSVEASGGDTINEQFF | TGTGCCAGCAGCGTAGAGGCTAGCGGGGGGGACACGATCAATGAGCAGTTCTTC
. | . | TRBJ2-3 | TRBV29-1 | CSADTSSLPDTQYF | TGCAGCGCTGACACTAGCAGCCTCCCAGATACGCAGTATTTT
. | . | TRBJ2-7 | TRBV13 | CASSLGRVMYEQYF | TGTGCCAGCAGCTTAGGTAGAGTCATGTACGAGCAGTACTTC
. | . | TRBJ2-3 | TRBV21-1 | CASSIRLAGEPSTDTQYF | TGTGCCAGCAGCATTAGACTAGCGGGGGAGCCTAGCACAGATACGCAGTATTTT
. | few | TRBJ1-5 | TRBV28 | CASSSDASPTNQPQHF | TGTGCCAGCAGTTCTGATGCTAGCCCCACGAATCAGCCCCAGCATTTT
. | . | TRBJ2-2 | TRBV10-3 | CATWASNTGELFF | TGTGCCACTTGGGCCTCGAACACCGGGGAGCTGTTTTTT
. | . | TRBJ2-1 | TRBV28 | CASSQGTYVEQFF | TGTGCCAGCTCACAGGGAACGTACGTTGAGCAGTTCTTC
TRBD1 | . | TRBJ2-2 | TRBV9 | CASSGDRAGTGELFF | TGTGCCAGCAGCGGCGACAGGGCAGGGACCGGGGAGCTGTTTTTT
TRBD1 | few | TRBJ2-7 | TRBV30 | CAWREDRGPLHEQYF | TGTGCCTGGAGGGAGGACAGGGGGCCTCTTCACGAGCAGTACTTC
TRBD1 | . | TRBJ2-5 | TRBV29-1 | CSVAQGTVRETQYF | TGCAGCGTTGCGCAGGGGACAGTACGAGAGACCCAGTACTTC
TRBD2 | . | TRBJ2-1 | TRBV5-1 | CASSPSLGAGAYNEQFF | TGCGCCAGCAGCCCCTCTCTAGGAGCGGGGGCTTACAATGAGCAGTTCTTC
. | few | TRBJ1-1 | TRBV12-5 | CASGLGQAEAFF | TGTGCTAGTGGTTTGGGGCAAGCTGAAGCTTTCTTT
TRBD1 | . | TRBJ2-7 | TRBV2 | CARDSQGGEQYF | TGTGCCAGAGATTCACAGGGGGGCGAGCAGTACTTC
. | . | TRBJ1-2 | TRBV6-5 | CASSYAGGGYTF | TGTGCCAGCAGTTACGCGGGAGGTGGCTACACCTTC
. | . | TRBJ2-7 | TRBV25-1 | CASSEWDTPRQYF | TGTGCCAGCAGTGAATGGGACACCCCTCGGCAGTACTTC
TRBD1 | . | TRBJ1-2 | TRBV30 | CAWSRDRDYGYTF | TGTGCCTGGAGTAGGGACAGGGACTATGGCTACACCTTC
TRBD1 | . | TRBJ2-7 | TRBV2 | CASSEWAGGNYEQYF | TGTGCCAGCAGTGAATGGGCAGGGGGCAACTACGAGCAGTACTTC
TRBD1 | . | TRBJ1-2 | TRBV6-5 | CASSYQTGGGYTF | TGTGCCAGCAGTTACCAGACAGGGGGTGGCTACACCTTC
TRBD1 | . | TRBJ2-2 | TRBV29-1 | CSVTYLRGQGTGELFF | TGCAGCGTTACCTACCTCAGGGGGCAAGGCACCGGGGAGCTGTTTTTT
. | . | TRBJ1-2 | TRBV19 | CATWTVGLNYGYTF | TGTGCCACCTGGACAGTGGGACTAAACTATGGCTACACCTTC
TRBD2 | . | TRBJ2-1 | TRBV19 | CASSILLAGGPWEQFF | TGTGCCAGTAGTATCCTACTAGCGGGAGGGCCGTGGGAGCAGTTCTTC
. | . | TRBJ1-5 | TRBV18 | CASSPSHQPQHF | TGTGCCAGCTCACCAAGCCATCAGCCCCAGCATTTT
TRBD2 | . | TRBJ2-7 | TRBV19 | CASRKKMTGGLASAYEQYF | TGTGCCAGTCGGAAAAAGATGACGGGAGGACTAGCGAGCGCCTACGAGCAGTACTTC
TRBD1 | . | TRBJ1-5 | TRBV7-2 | CASSPLDRGIFQPQHF | TGTGCCAGCAGTCCACTAGACAGGGGTATTTTTCAGCCCCAGCATTTT
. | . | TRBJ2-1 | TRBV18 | CASSPPSAGGGNEQFF | TGTGCCAGCTCACCACCGTCGGCAGGGGGAGGCAATGAGCAGTTCTTC
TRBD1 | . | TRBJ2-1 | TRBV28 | CASSSSSGGQGFSYNEQFF | TGTGCCAGCAGTTCATCCAGTGGGGGACAGGGCTTTTCCTACAATGAGCAGTTCTTC
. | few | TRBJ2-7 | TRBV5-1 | CASSSPLGPTYEQYF | TGCGCCAGCAGCTCGCCTCTTGGGCCCACCTACGAGCAGTACTTC
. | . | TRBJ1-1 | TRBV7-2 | CASSRGHLNTEAFF | TGTGCCAGCAGCCGGGGACATTTGAACACTGAAGCTTTCTTT
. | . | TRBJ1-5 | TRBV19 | CASYDGGYSNQPQHF | TGTGCCAGTTACGACGGGGGTTATAGCAATCAGCCCCAGCATTTT
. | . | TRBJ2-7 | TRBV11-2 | CASSPSFYEQYF | TGTGCCAGCAGCCCTAGCTTCTACGAGCAGTACTTC
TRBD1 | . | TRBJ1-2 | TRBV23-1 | CASSRHYDRGTHYGYTF | TGCGCCAGCAGCCGCCATTACGACAGGGGGACACACTATGGCTACACCTTC
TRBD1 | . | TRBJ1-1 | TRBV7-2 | CASSSRTGSYTEAFF | TGTGCCAGCAGCTCCCGGACAGGATCCTACACTGAAGCTTTCTTT
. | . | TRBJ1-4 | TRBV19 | CASSIPGGGEKLFF | TGTGCCAGTAGTATCCCGGGGGGTGGTGAAAAACTGTTTTTT
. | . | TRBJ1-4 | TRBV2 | CASGGDHEKLFF | TGTGCCAGCGGAGGGGACCATGAAAAACTGTTTTTT
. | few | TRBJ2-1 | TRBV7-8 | CASSYPGDEQFF | TGTGCCAGCAGCTACCCCGGGGATGAGCAGTTCTTC
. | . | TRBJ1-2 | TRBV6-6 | CASSYTGVSYGYTF | TGTGCCAGCAGTTACACGGGGGTGAGCTATGGCTACACCTTC
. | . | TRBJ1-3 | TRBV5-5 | CASSLLGAGNTIYF | TGTGCCAGCAGCTTGCTGGGAGCTGGAAACACCATATATTTT
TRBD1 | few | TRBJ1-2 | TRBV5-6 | CASSLAGQGSLKSRGYTF | TGTGCCAGCAGCTTGGCCGGACAGGGCTCCTTAAAGAGTCGAGGCTACACCTTC